The next 27 T cell receptor beta chains were all read from a single sample in a study of blood T cell repertoires in COVID-19. The table came from immunoSEQ multiplex PCR; TCRdb's copy has only in-frame clones and leaves some out. The sample includes under 130,000 clones, roughly 84% seen only once; the top ten take 10% to 15%. Sequencing was performed on peripheral blood. These receptors all stem from a human donor in a cohort sampled during active or convalescent COVID-19.

The rearrangement uses TRBV11-1 and TRBJ2-5; 11 nucleotides align to TRBD2. Germline assignment: CDR1 SGHAT and CDR2 FQDESV (reference sequence). Losses at the gene ends were 3 bases for V and 2 bases for J; bases not matched to a gene: 5. The CDR3 length is 16 residues. CDR3: CASSFGRLAGQETQYF. The CDR3 nucleotides read TGTGCCAGCAGCTTCGGGAGACTAGCGGGGCAAGAGACCCAGTACTTC.

The V and J genes are TRBV24-1 and TRBJ2-1; TRBD1 agrees at 8 bases. Germline V CDR1 and CDR2: KGHDR, SFDVKD. The CDR3 covers 17 residues. Trimming cost V 6 bases and J 4 bases; bases outside gene matches: 13. The CDR3 region is CATSPGQEEVGYNEQFF. CDR3 nucleotide sequence: TGTGCCACCAGTCCGGGACAGGAGGAGGTTGGGTACAATGAGCAGTTCTTC.

In its sample, this clone was seen a few times. The rearrangement uses TRBV7-2 and TRBJ1-2, with 12 bases matching TRBD1. J was trimmed by 6 bases and V by 3 bases; bases with no gene match: 5. Germline loops: CDR1 SGHTA, CDR2 FQGNSA. CDR3 length: 15 amino acids. CDR3 nucleotide sequence: TGTGCCAGCAGCTTTCCCGGGACAGGGGGCGATGGCTACACCTTC. Protein sequence: CASSFPGTGGDGYTF. Full variable domain (outside the CDR3, taken from reference TRBV7-2 and TRBJ1-2): GAGVSQSPSNKVTEKGKDVELRCDPISGHTALYWYRQSLGQGLEFLIYFQGNSAPDKSGLPSDRFSAERTGGSVSTLTIQRTQQEDSAVYLCASSFPGTGGDGYTFGSGTRLTVV.

The V gene is TRBV19, the J gene TRBJ1-2, with 9 bases aligning to TRBD1. Germline V CDR1 and CDR2: LNHDA, SQIVND (reference sequence). The CDR3 has 15 amino acids. V shed 2 bases, J shed 6 bases, and the junction held 7 bases outside the gene matches. CDR3 nucleotides: TGTGCCAGTAGTATAATCCGGGACAGGGTCGATGGCTACACCTTC. This sequence encodes CASSIIRDRVDGYTF.

CDR3 DNA: TGTGCCAGCATTCGGGGCCATGGGGAGACCCAGTACTTC. Its protein is CASIRGHGETQYF. This chain joins TRBV6-6 and TRBJ2-5; D possibly uses TRBD1 or TRBD2 (5 bases each). This CDR3 is 13 amino acids long. Per the germline V gene, CDR1 is MNHNY and CDR2 is SVGAGI (reference sequence). V was pared by 7 bases and J by 5 bases, with 14 bases between.

The chain recombines TRBV7-9 with TRBJ2-1; TRBD2 agrees at 7 bases. The junction had 22 bases not matched to a gene; V was cut back by 6 bases and J by 8 bases. Germline values: CDR1 SEHNR, CDR2 FQNEAQ (reference sequence). The CDR3 is made up of 18 amino acids. The CDR3 DNA is TGTGCCAGCAGTAATAGGGCGGCGGGGGAGCACGCGAGCGATGAGCAGTTCTTC. Its protein product is CASSNRAAGEHASDEQFF. Using reference TRBV7-9 and TRBJ2-1 for the parts outside the CDR3, the full variable domain is DTGVSQNPRHKITKRGQNVTFRCDPISEHNRLYWYRQTLGQGPEFLTYFQNEAQLEKSRLLSDRFSAERPKGSFSTLEIQRTEQGDSAMYLCASSNRAAGEHASDEQFFGPGTRLTVL.

V usage is TRBV12-5 and J usage is TRBJ1-2; D is unresolved. V lost 2 bases and J lost 5, with 3 bases in between. This CDR3 spans 11 amino acids. The germline V gene encodes CDR1 LGHNT and CDR2 FRNRAP. CDR3 DNA: TGTGCTAGTGGTTTGCTGTATGGCTACACCTTC. Its protein product is CASGLLYGYTF. Together with reference TRBV12-5 and TRBJ1-2, the CDR3 gives the full variable domain: DARVTQTPRHKVTEMGQEVTMRCQPILGHNTVFWYRQTMMQGLELLAYFRNRAPLDDSGMPKDRFSAEMPDATLATLKIQPSEPRDSAVYFCASGLLYGYTFGSGTRLTVV.

The chain is built from TRBV19 and TRBJ2-2; 7 bases are a match to TRBD2. The junction had 5 bases not matched to a gene; V was cut back by 3 bases and J by 4 bases. Germline-derived CDR1 and CDR2 are LNHDA and SQIVND (reference sequence). The CDR3 consists of 15 residues. The CDR3 protein is CASSMGGLATGELFF. CDR3 sequence (DNA): TGTGCCAGTAGTATGGGAGGGTTGGCCACCGGGGAGCTGTTTTTT. The full variable domain, its missing parts supplied by reference TRBV19 and TRBJ2-2, is DGGITQSPKYLFRKEGQNVTLSCEQNLNHDAMYWYRQDPGQGLRLIYYSQIVNDFQKGDIAEGYSVSREKKESFPLTVTSAQKNPTAFYLCASSMGGLATGELFFGEGSRLTVL.

This clone appeared once. V gene TRBV6-5 combines with J gene TRBJ1-2; TRBD1 matches at 7 bases. The germline CDR1 and CDR2 sequences are MNHEY and SVGAGI. CDR3 size: 14 residues. The ends lost 7 bases at V and 0 bases at J; junction bases unmatched: 5. As DNA, the CDR3 is TGTGCCAGCACTCTGGACAGGCCTAACTATGGCTACACCTTC. Translated: CASTLDRPNYGYTF.

CDR3 sequence: CASSKTGLGNEKLFF. The DNA for the CDR3 is TGTGCCAGCAGCAAGACAGGACTAGGGAATGAAAAACTGTTTTTT. This sequence joins TRBV7-2 and TRBJ1-4, with D maybe TRBD1 (6 bases). The CDR3 length is 15 residues. CDR1 and CDR2 from the germline V gene are SGHTA and FQGNSA. Trimming cost V 5 bases and J 5 bases, with 15 bases left between them.

The chain joins TRBV6-5 to TRBJ2-2; 8 bases line up with TRBD1. The V and J ends lost 8 bases and 7 bases, in that order; junction bases with no gene match: 12. The length of the CDR3 is 15 residues. The germline V gene encodes CDR1 MNHEY and CDR2 SVGAGI. CDR3 region: CASAIPGGTGGELFF. DNA for the CDR3: TGTGCCAGCGCTATCCCAGGGGGCACCGGCGGGGAGCTGTTTTTT.

The rearrangement joins TRBV5-8 to TRBJ1-5, with 10 bases identical to TRBD1. The ends lost 4 bases at V and 0 bases at J; junction bases unmatched: 4. The CDR3 totals 16 residues. Germline CDR1 and CDR2: SGHTS and YDEGEE. CDR3 bases: TGTGCCAGCAGCCGGGACAGGGGACATAGCAATCAGCCCCAGCATTTT. This translates into CASSRDRGHSNQPQHF.

This sequence joins TRBV24-1 and TRBJ2-6; no firm D call. The CDR3 consists of 13 residues. V dropped 5 bases and J dropped 2 bases, with 3 bases sitting between them. CDR1 and CDR2 (germline): KGHDR, SFDVKD. For the CDR3, the DNA is TGTGCCACCAGTGTAACTGGGGCCAACGTCCTGACTTTC. Its translation is CATSVTGANVLTF.

V gene TRBV30 combines with J gene TRBJ1-6, with 9 bases that match TRBD1. The V gene's germline CDR1 is GTSNPN and CDR2 SVGIG (reference sequence). The V segment lost 5 bases and the J segment 9 bases; nucleotides outside the gene matches: 8. The CDR3 is made up of 14 amino acids. Here the CDR3 reads CAWQLRDRVSPLHF. The CDR3 bases are TGTGCCTGGCAACTCCGGGACAGGGTTTCACCCCTCCACTTT.

Only one count was recorded for this clone. The genes are TRBV6-1 and TRBJ1-5, with D unresolved. V lost 2 bases and J lost 5, with 10 bases in between. This CDR3 is 14 amino acids long. Per the germline V gene, CDR1 is MNHNS and CDR2 is SASEGT. The CDR3 loop reads CASSEPPFYQPQHF. The CDR3 coding sequence is TGTGCCAGCAGTGAACCCCCTTTCTATCAGCCCCAGCATTTT.

The rearrangement uses TRBV5-1 and TRBJ1-2, with a possible D match to TRBD1 (5 bases). Germline CDR1 SGHRS, CDR2 YFSETQ. The CDR3 spans 15 residues. V was clipped by 2 bases and J by 4 bases, with 15 bases between them. In DNA, the CDR3 is TGCGCCAGCAGCTTTACGACATCGGGGGTCTATGGCTACACCTTC. Translation: CASSFTTSGVYGYTF. The full variable domain, completed using reference TRBV5-1 and TRBJ1-2, is KAGVTQTPRYLIKTRGQQVTLSCSPISGHRSVSWYQQTPGQGLQFLFEYFSETQRNKGNFPGRFSGRQFSNSRSEMNVSTLELGDSALYLCASSFTTSGVYGYTFGSGTRLTVV.

This clone occurred once. The genes are TRBV6-5 and TRBJ1-6, with no clear D. Per germline, CDR1 MNHEY and CDR2 SVGAGI. Trimming pared 0 bases from V and 7 bases from J, leaving 10 bases between. The CDR3 contains 15 residues. The CDR3 sequence: CASSYSRRQNSPLHF. CDR3 DNA: TGTGCCAGCAGTTACTCTCGCAGGCAGAATTCACCCCTCCACTTT.

This clone was counted only a few times. The chain couples TRBV11-2 to TRBJ1-3; D is perhaps TRBD1 (6 bases). Looked up from germline, CDR1 is SGHAT and CDR2 is FQNNGV. Trimming shortened V by 2 bases and J by 2 bases, and 13 bases separated the two germline ends. This CDR3 has 16 amino acids. The CDR3 loop reads CASSLNPTGPGNTIYF. The CDR3 DNA reads TGTGCCAGCAGCTTAAATCCTACAGGGCCTGGAAACACCATATATTTT.

The V gene is TRBV10-3, the J gene TRBJ1-4; D is possibly TRBD1 (5 bases). Between the trimmed V and J ends, which lost 3 bases and 10 bases, there was a span of 24 bases. The CDR3 is made up of 17 amino acids. Germline CDR1 is ENHRY and CDR2 is SYGVKD. CDR3 DNA sequence: TGTGCCATCAGTGACGCGGGGAGGGGAGCCGCGAGTGGAAAACTGTTTTTT. As protein: CAISDAGRGAASGKLFF.

This rearrangement joins TRBV6-5 to TRBJ1-3; D gene unclear. The germline V gene encodes CDR1 MNHEY and CDR2 SVGAGI. CDR3 length: 14 residues. V dropped 2 bases and J dropped 4 bases, with 9 bases sitting between them. The CDR3 loop reads CASSYGRQGNTIYF. The CDR3 DNA reads as TGTGCCAGCAGTTACGGCAGGCAGGGAAACACCATATATTTT.

V is TRBV4-2 and J is TRBJ1-5; no clear D. CDR3 length: 14 amino acids. CDR1 and CDR2 (germline): LGHNA, YNFKEQ. Trimming cost V 0 bases and J 5 bases, with 8 bases left between them. CDR3: CASSQDDTDQPQHF. The CDR3 DNA reads TGTGCCAGCAGCCAAGACGACACTGATCAGCCCCAGCATTTT.

This clone showed up just once. The chain uses TRBV28 and TRBJ2-2; 7 nucleotides agree with TRBD1. The V gene's germline CDR1 is MDHEN and CDR2 SYDVKM. V lost 5 bases and J lost 0; bases outside the gene matches: 3. This CDR3 has 15 residues. This chain's CDR3 is CASSTQGANTGELFF. The CDR3 nucleotides read TGTGCCAGCAGTACCCAGGGGGCGAACACCGGGGAGCTGTTTTTT.

The gene calls are TRBV12-5 and TRBJ2-3, with D possibly being TRBD2 (5 bases). There are 16 residues in the CDR3. V was trimmed by 1 base and J by 2 bases, leaving 13 bases between them. Germline V CDR1 and CDR2: LGHNT, FRNRAP. The DNA of the CDR3 is TGTGCTAGTGGTTTGGCCCTCAGCGGCCACACAGATACGCAGTATTTT. Translated: CASGLALSGHTDTQYF.

This chain connects TRBV4-3 to TRBJ1-2; TRBD1 might be the D (5 bases). CDR3 length equals 17 residues. Per germline, CDR1 LGHNA and CDR2 YSLEER. V was shortened by 0 bases and J by 1 base, with 15 bases between the two germline ends. The CDR3: CASSQDAPPGFNYGYTF. The CDR3 DNA is TGCGCCAGCAGCCAAGATGCCCCTCCAGGGTTTAACTATGGCTACACCTTC.

The CDR3 DNA reads as TGTGCCAGCAGCCTTGACAGGGGACCCGAGCAGTACTTC. Amino acid sequence: CASSLDRGPEQYF. The chain joins TRBV16 to TRBJ2-7, with TRBD1 matching over 8 bases. There are 13 residues in the CDR3. V was pared by 4 bases and J by 6 bases, with 5 bases of the junction left unmatched. Germline CDR1 reads KGHSY; CDR2 reads FQNENV.

The rearrangement joins TRBV7-6 to TRBJ2-7; 10 bases map to TRBD1. CDR1 and CDR2 (germline): SGHVS, FNYEAQ. The trim removed 4 bases at V and 0 bases at J, leaving 18 bases unmatched. The CDR3 loop spans 20 amino acids. The CDR3 sequence is CASSSSFTGTGAMSSYEQYF. The CDR3 nucleotides read TGTGCCAGCAGCTCTAGCTTCACCGGGACAGGGGCAATGAGCTCCTACGAGCAGTACTTC.

This clone was seen a few times. This rearrangement joins TRBV2 to TRBJ1-6; D ambiguous. With 2 bases removed from V and 9 bases from J, the gap between germline ends came to 20 bases. Germline V lookup: CDR1 SNHLY, CDR2 FYNNEI. The length of the CDR3 is 17 residues. CDR3 nucleotide sequence: TGTGCCAGCAGTGAACAAGCTCGGTCGAGGTTGGGTTCACCCCTCCACTTT. Protein sequence: CASSEQARSRLGSPLHF.